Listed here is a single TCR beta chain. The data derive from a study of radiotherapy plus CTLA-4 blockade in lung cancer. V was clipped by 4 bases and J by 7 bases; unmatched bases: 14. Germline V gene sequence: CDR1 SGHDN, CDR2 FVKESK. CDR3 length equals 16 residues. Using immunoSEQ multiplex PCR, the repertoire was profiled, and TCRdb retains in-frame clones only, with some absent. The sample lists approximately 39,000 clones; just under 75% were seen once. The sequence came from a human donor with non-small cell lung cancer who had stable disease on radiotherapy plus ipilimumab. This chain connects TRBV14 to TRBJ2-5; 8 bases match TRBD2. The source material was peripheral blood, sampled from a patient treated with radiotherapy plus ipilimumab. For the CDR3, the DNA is TGTGCCAGCAGCCTCTCTGGCGGGGGGTCCATTGGGACCCAGTACTTC. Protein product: CASSLSGGGSIGTQYF.